The source of this T cell receptor (beta chain) is a study of human thymus T cells. Clones were sequenced by immunoSEQ multiplex PCR, and TCRdb holds only the in-frame ones, with some missing. The table has approximately 71,000 clones, 85% to 95% seen once; the top ten hold around 0.03%. Overall study findings and caveats: Highly overlapping thymic repertoires among unrelated individuals were reported in related research. Blood and thymic repertoires both appeared biased in V and J gene usage.

Thymus was obtained from resections taken during corrective heart surgery. Healthy Finnish infants having corrective surgery for congenital heart defects served as donors. The table lists this clone with a count of one. Its antigen is unknown. The TCR comes from a girl in the first two years of life with a congenital heart defect but otherwise immunologically healthy. Sequencing input: thymus tissue.

The CDR3 bases are TGCAGCTTACAGGGATTAGATACGCAGTATTTT. Translation: CSLQGLDTQYF. The rearrangement joins TRBV29-1 to TRBJ2-3; TRBD1 might be the D (6 bases). Between the trimmed V and J ends, which lost 8 bases and 5 bases, there was a span of 11 bases. The length of the CDR3 is 11 residues. The V gene's germline CDR1 is SQVTM and CDR2 ANQGSEA.